This paragraph covers one T cell receptor beta chain sequence. CDR3 length equals 16 residues. CDR1 and CDR2 from the germline V gene are ENHRY and SYGVKD. The sample belongs to a study of monozygotic twins with inflammatory bowel disease. TCRdb re-called the 5' RACE reads and gives one entry per CDR3 protein, without DNA. The clone table shows more than 350,000 distinct CDR3 sequences, with the ten largest holding 2.4%. Sequencing was done on a sample of blood. The receptor comes from a human donor with ulcerative colitis or Crohn's disease, or a healthy co-twin of an affected twin (not recorded which). The gene calls are TRBV10-3 and TRBJ1-5. CDR3 region: CASTAGSGTYNQPQHF.